This record covers a single TCR beta chain. This sample is part of a study of PD-1 blockade in classical Hodgkin lymphoma. Study-wide background: Every 2 weeks, patients had 3 mg/kg nivolumab intravenously.

CDR3 size: 15 residues. Germline V CDR1 and CDR2: SGHAT, FQNNGV. V lost 0 bases and J lost 4, with 12 bases in between. The sample's time point: cycle 4 day 1 (C4D1), after about 6 weeks of nivolumab. Every patient experienced relapse after autologous stem cell transplantation, and brentuximab vedotin exposure varied. The data were produced by immunoSEQ multiplex PCR, yet TCRdb's version contains in-frame clones alone and is incomplete. Of tens of thousands of clones in the sample, about 85% were seen once. This sequence joins TRBV11-2 and TRBJ1-2; weak D call: TRBD1 (6 bases). Sequences were derived from peripheral blood mononuclear cells (PBMCs), sampled before the fourth cycle of nivolumab. This receptor was obtained from a human donor with classical Hodgkin lymphoma. The CDR3 loop is CASSLESGGPYGYTF. The CDR3 DNA follows: TGTGCCAGCAGCTTAGAGTCCGGGGGGCCCTATGGCTACACCTTC.